This note documents a single T cell receptor beta chain sequence. Its antigen is currently not known. Base quality data are lacking; no much larger clone is found one base away. The data stem from a study of response to subunit inactivated influenza vaccine (dated by TCRdb to about 2018). About the full investigation: Deep quantitative T cell receptor repertoire profiling was used in the study to track responses to a trivalent subunit inactivated influenza vaccine. Here is what the overall study found, with its caveats: According to the authors, only a limited number of new T cells may be recruited by each seasonal influenza vaccination.

The CDR3 holds 14 amino acids from the cysteine to the phenylalanine. Kept here is only the CDR3 DNA, which spans 42 bases and is read in frame from base 1. Sequences MDHEN (CDR1) and SYDVKM (CDR2) are obtained from the germline V gene. For this chain, trimming is 5 bases at the V end and 5 bases at the J end, and the number of junction bases without a gene match is 3. Library generation was performed with RT-PCR. The run used an Illumina HiSeq 2500. TCRdb reanalyzed the raw reads on its own, using fastp at Q25 for trimming and MiXCR for clone calling, and kept in-frame beta chains. Rows matching on CDR3 protein sequence are summarized as one entry with the most common DNA and genes. Recorded for this sample are roughly 160,000 distinct CDR3 sequences; 9.5% to 12% of them occurred a single time. The ten largest clones take up about a third of the sample.

This sequence was found in a man in his fifties or sixties who received an inactivated influenza vaccine. Donor details come from another sample of the same person, matched by shared clones. The sample was CD8+ T cells sorted from PBMCs, taken less than 25 months after vaccination. The sequence links TRBV28 to TRBJ2-7; 13 central nucleotides agree with TRBD2. The sequenced DNA: TGTGCCAGCAGTGCGGGACTAGCGGGAAACGAGCAGTACTTC. Translated, this is CASSAGLAGNEQYF. Extended through the reference TRBV28 and TRBJ2-7 proteins, this CDR3 yields the full variable domain: DVKVTQSSRYLVKRTGEKVFLECVQDMDHENMFWYRQDPGLGLRLIYFSYDVKMKEKGDIPEGYSVSREKKERFSLILESASTNQTSMYLCASSAGLAGNEQYFGPGTRLTVT.